A single T cell receptor (beta chain) is shown here with its context. Using immunoSEQ multiplex PCR, the repertoire was profiled, and TCRdb retains in-frame clones only, with some absent. The table includes some 140,000 clones, roughly 90% detected once. Trimming removed 3 bases at V and 2 bases at J, with 9 bases between. CDR1 and CDR2 (germline): SGDLS, YYNGEE. The CDR3 covers 14 residues. These data originate in a study of T cell responses to AZD1222 COVID-19 vaccine. This specimen consisted of peripheral blood, obtained on day 0 of AZD1222 vaccination. The rearrangement links TRBV9 to TRBJ2-1; D ambiguous. This receptor was identified in an adult in good health. The CDR3 sequence: CASSDPDAYNEQFF. DNA of the CDR3: TGTGCCAGCAGCGACCCGGATGCCTACAATGAGCAGTTCTTC.